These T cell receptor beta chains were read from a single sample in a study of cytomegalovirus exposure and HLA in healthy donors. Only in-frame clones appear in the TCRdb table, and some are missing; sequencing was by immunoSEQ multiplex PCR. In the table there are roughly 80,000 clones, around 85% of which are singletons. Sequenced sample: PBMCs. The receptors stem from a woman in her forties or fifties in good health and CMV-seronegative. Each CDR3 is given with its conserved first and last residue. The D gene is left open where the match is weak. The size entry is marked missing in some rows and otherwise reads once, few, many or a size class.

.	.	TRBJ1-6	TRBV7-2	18	TGTGCCAGCAGCTTAGATGGGGGCAGGTTTAACTATAATTCACCCCTCCACTTT	CASSLDGGRFNYNSPLHF
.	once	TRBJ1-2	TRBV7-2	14	TGTGCCAGCAGCTTAAGGAGGAAGGACTATGGCTACACCTTC	CASSLRRKDYGYTF
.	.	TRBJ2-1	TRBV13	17	TGTGCCAGCAGCTTCATCCCCGGGACAAACTCCTGCAATGAGCAGTTCTTC	CASSFIPGTNSCNEQFF
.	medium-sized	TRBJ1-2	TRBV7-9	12	TGTGCCAGCAGCCCCGGACAATCCGGCTACACCTTC	CASSPGQSGYTF
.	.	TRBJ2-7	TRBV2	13	TGTGCCAGCTTCACGGGAGTAGGGTTCGAGCAGTACTTC	CASFTGVGFEQYF
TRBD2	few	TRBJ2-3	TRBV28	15	TGTGCCAGCAGCGTAGCGGGGGGGATCACAGATACGCAGTATTTT	CASSVAGGITDTQYF
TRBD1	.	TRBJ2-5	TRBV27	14	TGTGCCAGCAGTTTAATAGGGGGCCGAGAGACCCAGTACTTC	CASSLIGGRETQYF
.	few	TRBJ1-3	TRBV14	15	TGTGCCAGCAGCCAAGGACTACTCTCTGGAAACACCATATATTTT	CASSQGLLSGNTIYF
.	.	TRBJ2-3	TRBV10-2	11	TGCGCCAGCTCACAGGCAGATACGCAGTATTTT	CASSQADTQYF
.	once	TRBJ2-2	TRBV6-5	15	TGTGCCAGCAGTTACGGTCCAGGTTCCACCGGGGAGCTGTTTTTT	CASSYGPGSTGELFF
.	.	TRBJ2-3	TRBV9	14	TGTGCCAGCAGCGTAGCTCCGGGAACAGATACGCAGTATTTT	CASSVAPGTDTQYF
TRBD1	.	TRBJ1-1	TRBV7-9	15	TGTGCCAGCAGGGATCGACAGGGGCCGAACACTGAAGCTTTCTTT	CASRDRQGPNTEAFF
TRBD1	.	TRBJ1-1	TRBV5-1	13	TGCGCCAGCAGCGGAGTGGAAGGGGGCGAAGCTTTCTTT	CASSGVEGGEAFF
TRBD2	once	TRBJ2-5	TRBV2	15	TGTGCCAGCAGGCGGGGGGCGTTTGGTGAAGAGACCCAGTACTTC	CASRRGAFGEETQYF
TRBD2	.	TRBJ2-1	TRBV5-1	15	TGCGCCAGCAGCGGCGGACTAGCGGGAGTCGGAGAGCAGTTCTTC	CASSGGLAGVGEQFF
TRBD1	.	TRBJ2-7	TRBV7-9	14	TGTGCCAGCAGCCCCGGGACAGGGCCCTACGAGCAGTACTTC	CASSPGTGPYEQYF
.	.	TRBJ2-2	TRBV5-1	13	TGCGCCAGCAGCCCCAACCAGGCCGGGGAGCTGTTTTTT	CASSPNQAGELFF
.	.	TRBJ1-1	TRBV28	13	TGTGCCAGCACAAGGACAGTGAACACTGAAGCTTTCTTT	CASTRTVNTEAFF
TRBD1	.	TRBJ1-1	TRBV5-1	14	TGCGCCAGCAGCTTGGGGACAGGGATCACTGAAGCTTTCTTT	CASSLGTGITEAFF
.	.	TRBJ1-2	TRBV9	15	TGTGCCAGCAGCCCAACGCCGACAGATAACTATGGCTACACCTTC	CASSPTPTDNYGYTF
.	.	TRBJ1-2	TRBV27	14	TGTGCCAGCAGTCCACGGGGGGCAGGTTATGGCTACACTTTC	CASSPRGAGYGYTF
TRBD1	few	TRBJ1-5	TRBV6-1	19	TGTGCCAGCAGTGCTCGGGGGGACAGGGATATATGGAGCAATCAGCCCCAGCATTTT	CASSARGDRDIWSNQPQHF
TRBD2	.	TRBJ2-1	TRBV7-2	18	TGTGCCAGCAGCTCCCCCCTTGCTAGCGGGGGCTCCTACAATGAGCAGTTCTTC	CASSSPLASGGSYNEQFF